These 9 T cell receptor beta chains originate from one sample sequenced in a study of brain T cells in children with intractable seizures. The time point was: blood from clinic visit 5 months post-surgery; TSC patient then seizure free. This table comes from immunoSEQ multiplex PCR, and its TCRdb copy is limited to in-frame clones, with some not included. The data show hundreds of thousands of clones, 85% to 95% seen once. The sequencing used peripheral blood, collected about 5 months after surgery. The receptors come from a boy in the first two years of life with tuberous sclerosis and intractable seizures.

The chain couples TRBV19 to TRBJ1-5, with D possibly being TRBD1 (6 bases). The ends were cut back, 5 bases at V and 5 bases at J, with 16 bases in the middle. The CDR3 is made up of 15 amino acids. The germline CDR1 and CDR2 sequences are LNHDA and SQIVND (reference sequence). Written as DNA, the CDR3 is TGTGCCAGTAGTTCGTCAGGGGTGGGACATCAGCCCCAGCATTTT. Its translation is CASSSSGVGHQPQHF.

V and J are TRBV9 and TRBJ1-2; weak D call: TRBD1 (6 bases). CDR3 size: 14 residues. Per germline, CDR1 SGDLS and CDR2 YYNGEE. V was pared by 4 bases and J by 4 bases, with 14 bases between. CDR3 in amino acids: CASSTRDNPYGYTF. The CDR3 nucleotides read TGTGCCAGCAGCACCCGGGACAACCCCTATGGCTACACCTTC.

The J gene is TRBJ2-7, the V gene TRBV19, with a tentative D call TRBD1 (6 bases). Trimming removed 3 bases at V and 4 bases at J, with 13 bases between. Germline V CDR1 and CDR2: LNHDA, SQIVND (reference sequence). The CDR3 covers 14 residues. The CDR3 loop reads CASSMGASRYEQYF. Here the CDR3 DNA reads TGTGCCAGTAGTATGGGGGCTAGCCGGTACGAGCAGTACTTC.

Points on this clone: One junction end disagrees with the germline gene, perhaps due to a read error. This rearrangement joins TRBV28 to TRBJ2-7; 7 bases match TRBD1. Germline V gene data show CDR1 as MDHEN and CDR2 as SYDVKM. The CDR3 loop spans 13 amino acids. The CDR3 is CASGTDRVSVLNF. In DNA form, the CDR3 reads TGTGCCAGCGGCACCGACAGGGTTTCGGTCTTGAACTTC.

The chain links TRBV11-3 to TRBJ2-3; tentative D call: TRBD2 (5 bases). Trimming cost V 3 bases and J 0 bases, with 7 bases left between them. Germline-derived CDR1 and CDR2 are SGHNT and YENEEA. The CDR3 loop spans 14 amino acids. CDR3: CASSFGGSTDTQYF. The CDR3 nucleotides are TGTGCCAGCAGCTTTGGAGGCAGCACAGATACGCAGTATTTT.

The J gene is TRBJ2-7, the V gene TRBV30; no firm D call. The ends were cut back, 0 bases at V and 3 bases at J, with 9 bases in the middle. The CDR3 spans 13 residues. Germline CDR1 and CDR2: GTSNPN and SVGIG (reference sequence). The CDR3 sequence is CAWSVRGIYEQYF. CDR3 DNA: TGTGCCTGGAGTGTTCGTGGGATCTACGAGCAGTACTTC.

The V call is TRBV2, the J call TRBJ1-4, with D maybe TRBD1 (5 bases). CDR1 and CDR2 from the germline V gene are SNHLY and FYNNEI. The CDR3 length is 14 residues. Between the trimmed V and J ends, which lost 7 bases and 10 bases, there was a span of 19 bases. CDR3 amino acids: CASNGDPVQGKLFF. In DNA, the CDR3 is TGTGCCAGCAATGGGGACCCGGTGCAAGGAAAACTGTTTTTT.

The chain joins TRBV9 to TRBJ2-1; D is unresolved. The germline V gene has CDR1 SGDLS and CDR2 YYNGEE. V gave up 0 bases and J gave up 5 bases, with 9 bases separating them. The length of the CDR3 is 14 residues. Here the CDR3 reads CASSVDSVNNEQFF. The CDR3 nucleotides are TGTGCCAGCAGCGTAGATTCAGTTAACAATGAGCAGTTCTTC.

This sequence joins TRBV24-1 and TRBJ1-2, with TRBD1 matching 8 bases. CDR3 length: 13 residues. The J segment lost 7 bases and the V segment lost 4 bases, leaving 4 bases of the junction unmatched. Looked up from germline, CDR1 is KGHDR and CDR2 is SFDVKD. Here the CDR3 reads CATSERTGTGYTF. CDR3 DNA sequence: TGTGCCACCAGTGAGCGGACAGGGACTGGCTACACCTTC.